This record concerns one TCR beta chain sequence. Per the study methods: For nucleated cells, counts were estimated from reference gene primer amplification. The data were produced by immunoSEQ multiplex PCR, yet TCRdb's version contains in-frame clones alone and is incomplete. V and J calls and clone size are given by that table; D and trimming were obtained from the DNA. Seen here are around 72,000 clones, over 80% observed once, and the top ten hold approximately 6.4%. The record originates from a study of blood T cell repertoires in COVID-19. The wider study: T cells, B-cell-depleted T cells, or PBMCs provided the cDNA or gDNA that served as material.

The CDR3 totals 16 residues. Germline lookup yields CDR1 SGHRS and CDR2 YFSETQ. Trimming removed 4 bases from V and 2 bases from J, with 16 bases in between. Sequenced sample: peripheral blood. V and J are TRBV5-1 and TRBJ1-3, with D perhaps TRBD1 (6 bases). This TCR came from a woman in her fifties or sixties with acute or convalescent COVID-19. The CDR3 DNA reads TGCGCCAGCAGCGGGGAGGGCACAGGGCCTGGAAACACCATATATTTT. Translated, it gives CASSGEGTGPGNTIYF. Supplemented by reference TRBV5-1 and TRBJ1-3, the full variable domain reads KAGVTQTPRYLIKTRGQQVTLSCSPISGHRSVSWYQQTPGQGLQFLFEYFSETQRNKGNFPGRFSGRQFSNSRSEMNVSTLELGDSALYLCASSGEGTGPGNTIYFGEGSWLTVV.